The entry below gives a single T cell receptor (beta chain) sequence along with its context. This entry comes from a study of blood T cell repertoires in COVID-19. Overall study context: Researchers got acute and convalescent COVID-19 samples from the United States, Italy and Spain. T cells, B-cell-depleted T cells, or PBMCs provided the cDNA or gDNA that served as material.

V lost 4 bases, J lost 5 bases, and 3 bases stayed unmatched. The V gene's germline CDR1 is LNHDA and CDR2 SQIVND (reference sequence). The CDR3 totals 14 residues. Sequenced by immunoSEQ multiplex PCR; TCRdb stores in-frame clones only, minus some. The sample lists 150,000 or so clones; approximately 84% were seen once. The TCR comes from a woman older than 75 with acute or convalescent COVID-19. This chain links TRBV19 with TRBJ2-1, with 9 bases fitting TRBD2. The sequenced material came from peripheral blood. The CDR3 coding sequence is TGTGCCAGTAGTAGACTAGCGGAAGACAATGAGCAGTTCTTC. This sequence encodes CASSRLAEDNEQFF.